This T cell receptor beta chain comes out of a study of shared clonotypes between healthy human individuals (dated by TCRdb to 2019 to 2021). Describing the broader study: The cohort comprised a couple of women and three men aged 18 to 49 years. Per donor, three plates each were used for CD4 naive and CD4 memory, two for CD8 naive, and one for CD8 memory. Different laboratories and diverse techniques were used to prepare libraries and sequence TCR repertoires, to increase sequencing depth and limit assay-specific biases. Each donor's leukapheresis produced roughly between about 0.85 and 10 billion PBMCs. To estimate repertoire size and how much clonotypes are shared between individuals, the study performed deep sequencing of blood TCR repertoires from a few healthy adults.

Using the deep immunoSEQ assay, TCR CDR3 regions were amplified from genomic DNA by multiplex PCR. Genomic DNA extracted from each cell subset was distributed evenly over all wells of several immunoSEQ 96-well plates, and each plate served as one replicate. For sorted subsets, about 0.2 ug genomic DNA, equal to some 30,000 T cell genomes, was loaded into each replicate PCR. The purified libraries were quantified using a Qubit 3.0 fluorometer, sized with a Bioanalyzer 2100, and then quantified again using the KAPA Library Quantification kit. A separate single-read 150-cycle Illumina NextSeq 550 flow cell was used to sequence each immunoSEQ 96-well plate. The paper's data handling went like this. Because only junctional sequences without quality scores were contained in the immunoSEQ output, filtering matching that applied to full-length reads could not be performed. Sequences were annotated with PyIR, a Python wrapper for IgBLAST v1.9, and V/J genes and CDR3 were assigned using IMGT germline references. Reads with weak V/J assignments (E-value above 1e-6), missing CDR3, stop codons, out-of-frame junctions, or ambiguous translated residues were removed. V3J clonotypes were defined as sequences sharing an identical inferred V gene, J gene, and CDR3 amino acid sequence. The percentage overlap between two repertoires was calculated by dividing the number of shared unique clonotypes by the size of the smaller repertoire. RTK rarefaction, the Chao1 estimator, and Recon v2.1 estimates of unobserved clonotypes were used to assess repertoire richness. For all TCRbeta clonotypes obtained by the gDNA method from a few donors, generation probabilities were computed with OLGA. Not all clones reach the TCRdb copy of this immuneACCESS table, which keeps in-frame sequences only. Checked studies attribute under half of the gap to unresolved V genes and leave the rest unexplained. Clone size and the V and J calls come from that table; the DNA yielded D and trimming. In all, the sample holds approximately 2.1 million clones, and about 92% of those were seen once. The top ten clones comprise roughly 0.36% of the sample.

Sequences LNHNV (CDR1) and YYDKDF (CDR2) are obtained from the germline V gene (reference sequence). V drops 11 bases and J drops 0 bases, leaving 13 bases in between. Including the terminal cysteine and phenylalanine, the CDR3 comprises 14 residues. The CDR3 DNA has 42 bases and is translated from base 1. The donors were healthy, HIV-negative adults with no recently reported acute infections or vaccinations. Every donor was a Caucasian adult residing in Nashville, Tennessee, USA. CD4+ T cells were enriched by magnetic negative selection, after which naive cells were positively selected on CD45RA and the negative fraction was taken as the memory subset. Blood was collected by leukapheresis, and PBMCs were isolated by Ficoll-Histopaque density gradient centrifugation and then cryopreserved in liquid nitrogen vapor phase. Analytical flow cytometry was used to check the purity and quantity of each magnetically sorted T cell population. From each sorted fraction, genomic DNA was isolated and quantified by UV absorbance on a Nanodrop 2000c.

What the authors observed across the whole study: Even with the large sequencing depth, rarefaction of the sorted-subset datasets indicated that sequencing was incomplete. Larger estimated clonotype richness was generally found for naive subsets than for memory subsets. Sampling was restricted to blood, and TCR repertoires in tissues likely differ from the TCR repertoires found in blood. Because the study included a small number of donors, the genetic and exposure-history diversity represented was limited. Based on pairwise subsampling, the degree of clonotype sharing among donors was expected to be affected by sequencing depth. About 5% of naive CD4, 3.5% of naive CD8, roughly 2.4% of memory CD4, and 0.35% to 0.4% of memory CD8 clonotypes were shared across several donors. Clonotypes shared by all four sorted-subset donors showed higher generation probabilities than non-shared clonotypes.

This clone was seen a few times. What antigen it recognizes has not been identified. Per-nucleotide qualities are absent, and no much larger clonotype sits a single base away. The sequenced sample consisted of naive CD4+ T cells from PBMCs. The cell subset or site label corresponds to: CD45RA+ positively selected. This clonotype originated in a man aged 18 to 30 in good health. Some clones in this sample may be carry-over from other donors' samples. Here the chain combines TRBV15 and TRBJ2-2; a confident D gene designation cannot be given. The encoded CDR3 is CAVPTATNTGELFF. The DNA sequence reads TGTGCCGTCCCGACGGCCACGAACACCGGGGAGCTGTTTTTT. The reference TRBV15 and TRBJ2-2 proteins fill in what lies around the CDR3, so the full variable domain reads DAMVIQNPRYQVTQFGKPVTLSCSQTLNHNVMYWYQQKSSQAPKLLFHYYDKDFNNEADTPDNFQSRRPNTSFCFLDIRSPGLGDTAMYLCAVPTATNTGELFFGEGSRLTVL.